This TCR beta chain was captured by sequencing in a study of OX40 agonist ivuxolimab in advanced cancers. Study-wide background: Patients took ivuxolimab, an agonistic anti-OX40 (CD134) antibody. Patients received ivuxolimab, an intravenous treatment, every 2 weeks at 0.01 to 10 mg/kg.

Trimming cost V 9 bases and J 5 bases; bases outside gene matches: 8. The CDR3 totals 14 residues. Germline-derived CDR1 and CDR2 are MDHEN and SYDVKM. Patients were excluded for autoimmune disease history or systemic immunosuppression. The data were produced by immunoSEQ multiplex PCR, yet TCRdb's version contains in-frame clones alone and is incomplete. The sample yields approximately 77,000 clones, about 82% seen once. This receptor was identified in an adult with an advanced solid tumor such as melanoma, head and neck, liver or kidney cancer. The sample was CD4+ or CD8+ T cells sorted from blood, taken in a trial of the OX40 agonist ivuxolimab. The chain is built from TRBV28 and TRBJ1-1; TRBD1 agrees at 11 bases. The chain's CDR3 is CASPPDRGLTEAFF. CDR3 sequence (DNA): TGTGCCAGTCCACCGGACAGGGGGCTTACTGAAGCTTTCTTT.